This T cell receptor (beta chain) was observed in a study of T cell responses to AZD1222 COVID-19 vaccine. Trimming took 1 base from V and 2 from J, leaving 14 bases between them. The CDR3 is 16 amino acids. Germline V gene sequence: CDR1 KGHSH, CDR2 LQKENI. Method: immunoSEQ multiplex PCR; TCRdb's copy keeps in-frame clones and lacks some. The table shows around 120,000 clones, with over 80% occurring only once. The chain employs TRBV18 and TRBJ1-2; D is ambiguous. The receptor was derived from an adult in good health. Source: peripheral blood, taken on day 0 of AZD1222 vaccination. The CDR3 region is CASSPQTSDFNYGYTF. The CDR3 region has the DNA TGTGCCAGCTCACCACAAACTTCAGATTTCAACTATGGCTACACCTTC.